These 30 T cell receptor beta chains were all obtained from the same sample, sequenced in a study of blood T cell repertoires in COVID-19. TCRdb keeps only in-frame clones here, not all; method: immunoSEQ multiplex PCR. Of about 220,000 clones listed, more than 80% are singletons. The sequencing sample was made of peripheral blood. The origin of the receptors is a young man who had recovered from COVID-19.

The chain has TRBV27 and TRBJ1-5; a possible D gene is TRBD1 (5 bases). V lost 5 bases, J lost 3 bases, and 14 bases lay in between. The CDR3 extends over 15 amino acids. Per germline, CDR1 MNHEY and CDR2 SMNVEV (reference sequence). The CDR3 sequence is CASSPLPGHNQPQHF. For the CDR3, the DNA is TGTGCCAGCAGTCCCCTTCCAGGGCACAATCAGCCCCAGCATTTT.

The DNA of the CDR3 is TGTGCCAGCTCACCTAGATCTTTGGGGCTGAACACCGGGGAGCTGTTTTTT. Protein: CASSPRSLGLNTGELFF. The chain carries TRBV18 and TRBJ2-2, with D maybe TRBD1 (5 bases). V lost 3 bases to trimming and J lost 1 base, with 15 bases between them. This CDR3 has 17 residues. Germline CDR1 KGHSH, CDR2 LQKENI.

V is TRBV10-3 and J is TRBJ1-2; 11 bases align to TRBD1. Trimming cost V 7 bases and J 4 bases; bases outside gene matches: 17. The CDR3 is made up of 18 amino acids. CDR1 is ENHRY, CDR2 SYGVKD, per germline. In DNA, the CDR3 is TGTGCCATCAAGAAGGACAGGGGGCATAGATTATCCCTCTATGGCTACACCTTC. It yields the protein CAIKKDRGHRLSLYGYTF.

The V and J genes are TRBV5-1 and TRBJ2-3, with D possibly matching TRBD2 (6 bases). V was shortened by 2 bases and J by 0 bases, with 13 bases between the two germline ends. Germline CDR1 reads SGHRS; CDR2 reads YFSETQ. The CDR3 consists of 16 residues. The CDR3 loop is CASSLTRRGSTDTQYF. CDR3 bases: TGCGCCAGCAGCTTAACTAGGCGGGGTAGCACAGATACGCAGTATTTT.

The rearrangement uses TRBV13 and TRBJ2-2, with 9 nucleotides matching TRBD2. The V segment lost 3 bases and the J segment 1 base; nucleotides outside the gene matches: 6. The CDR3 runs 17 residues. Per germline, CDR1 PRHDT and CDR2 FYEKMQ (reference sequence). DNA for the CDR3: TGTGCCAGCAGCTTTTACCTGACTAGCGGGAACACCGGGGAGCTGTTTTTT. It specifies CASSFYLTSGNTGELFF.

The genes are TRBV6-5 and TRBJ2-7, with D perhaps matching TRBD2 (6 bases). The CDR3 spans 15 residues. Trimming removed 1 base from V and 2 bases from J, with 12 bases in between. Germline CDR1 reads MNHEY; CDR2 reads SVGAGI. As DNA, the CDR3 is TGTGCCAGCAGTTACTTCGGCGGCGGGGCCTACGAGCAGTACTTC. Translating it yields CASSYFGGGAYEQYF.

V usage is TRBV4-2 and J usage is TRBJ2-1; TRBD1 might be the D (6 bases). This CDR3 comprises 14 residues. CDR1 is LGHNA and CDR2 is YNFKEQ in the germline V gene. The germline V and J ends were trimmed by 0 bases and 4 bases, with 7 bases remaining between them. Written as DNA, the CDR3 is TGTGCCAGCAGCCAAGACACAGGGTACAATGAGCAGTTCTTC. This encodes CASSQDTGYNEQFF.

V usage is TRBV6-5 and J usage is TRBJ1-6; the match to TRBD1 covers 10 bases. Unmatched junction bases numbered 6, after V lost 6 bases and J lost 10 bases. Germline-derived CDR1 and CDR2 are MNHEY and SVGAGI. This CDR3 region has 14 residues. For the CDR3, the DNA is TGTGCCAGCAGCGTGACAGGGGGCCAATCACCCCTCCACTTT. It translates to CASSVTGGQSPLHF.

The chain links TRBV20-1 to TRBJ2-7; the D gene is possibly TRBD1 (5 bases). The CDR3 consists of 11 residues. Germline V gene data show CDR1 as DFQATT and CDR2 as SNEGSKA (reference sequence). Trimming removed 4 bases at V and 6 bases at J, with 10 bases between. DNA of the CDR3: TGCAGTGCTATTAGAACAGGCGAGCAGTACTTC. It yields the protein CSAIRTGEQYF.

This chain joins TRBV6-5 and TRBJ2-1; TRBD2 agrees at 11 bases. Germline CDR1 reads MNHEY; CDR2 reads SVGAGI. The length of the CDR3 is 16 residues. With V trimmed by 4 bases and J by 9 bases, 11 bases remained unmatched. The DNA for the CDR3 is TGTGCCAGCAGTTTCTTTCTAGCGGGGGGCCTCCCTGAGCAGTTCTTC. Its translation: CASSFFLAGGLPEQFF.

There are a few counts of this clone. V and J are TRBV27 and TRBJ2-5; D perhaps matches TRBD1 (5 bases). CDR3 length: 12 residues. Germline CDR1 and CDR2: MNHEY and SMNVEV (reference sequence). The V gene lost 2 bases and the J gene lost 7 bases, with 8 bases spanning the gap. The CDR3 sequence: CASSLPQGTQYF. The CDR3 nucleotides are TGTGCCAGCAGTTTACCCCAGGGGACCCAGTACTTC.

The chain carries TRBV5-1 and TRBJ2-1; maybe TRBD2 (7 bases). This CDR3 has 13 amino acids. Germline CDR1 and CDR2: SGHRS and YFSETQ. The V and J ends lost 8 bases and 3 bases respectively, with 12 bases between them. For the CDR3, the DNA is TGCGCCAGTCAAGGGGGGGACTACAATGAGCAGTTCTTC. Translated: CASQGGDYNEQFF. Supplemented by reference TRBV5-1 and TRBJ2-1, the full variable domain reads KAGVTQTPRYLIKTRGQQVTLSCSPISGHRSVSWYQQTPGQGLQFLFEYFSETQRNKGNFPGRFSGRQFSNSRSEMNVSTLELGDSALYLCASQGGDYNEQFFGPGTRLTVL.

The chain links TRBV9 to TRBJ2-7; the match to TRBD2 covers 11 bases. The CDR3 is made up of 16 amino acids. With V trimmed by 0 bases and J by 2 bases, 4 bases remained unmatched. Germline V gene sequence: CDR1 SGDLS, CDR2 YYNGEE. Written as DNA, the CDR3 is TGTGCCAGCAGCGTAGGACTAGCGGGGACCGCCTACGAGCAGTACTTC. Translation: CASSVGLAGTAYEQYF.

The V gene is TRBV18, the J gene TRBJ1-3; 8 bases line up with TRBD1. Germline-derived CDR1 and CDR2 are KGHSH and LQKENI. The V segment lost 6 bases and the J segment 6 bases; nucleotides outside the gene matches: 13. This CDR3 has 16 residues. This CDR3 is CASSPDRGPRLNTIYF. CDR3 DNA sequence: TGTGCCAGCTCGCCAGACAGGGGCCCGAGACTAAACACCATATATTTT.

The chain joins TRBV7-2 to TRBJ2-1, with a weak D call TRBD1 (6 bases). This CDR3 has 14 residues. Germline loops: CDR1 SGHTA, CDR2 FQGNSA. The germline V and J ends were trimmed by 5 bases and 15 bases, with 23 bases remaining between them. The CDR3 DNA is TGTGCCAGCAGCCTCAACATCGACAGGAGCAAGGGGTTCTTC. Translated: CASSLNIDRSKGFF.

V gene TRBV7-2 combines with J gene TRBJ2-1; 11 bases are a match to TRBD2. V dropped 0 bases and J dropped 9; count of bases not matched to a gene: 4. The CDR3 spans 15 residues. Per germline, CDR1 SGHTA and CDR2 FQGNSA. The CDR3 nucleotides read TGTGCCAGCAGCTTAGCTAGCGGGGGGGCCGGTGAGCAGTTCTTC. This translates into CASSLASGGAGEQFF.

V is TRBV18 and J is TRBJ2-5; the match to TRBD1 covers 8 bases. Looked up from germline, CDR1 is KGHSH and CDR2 is LQKENI. J gave up 4 bases and V 3 bases, and 7 bases lay outside the gene matches. CDR3 length: 15 residues. The CDR3 bases are TGTGCCAGCTCACCGCCCGGGACAGGACCAGAGACCCAGTACTTC. Its protein product is CASSPPGTGPETQYF.

The rearrangement joins TRBV29-1 to TRBJ2-2, with TRBD1 as a possible D gene (7 bases). This CDR3 contains 13 residues. V was shortened by 4 bases and J by 8 bases, with 14 bases between the two germline ends. Germline CDR1 reads SQVTM; CDR2 reads ANQGSEA. The CDR3 loop reads CSVAETGRGELFF. CDR3 bases: TGCAGCGTTGCGGAGACAGGGAGGGGGGAGCTGTTTTTT.

The rearrangement uses TRBV13 and TRBJ1-2; D remains ambiguous. CDR1 is PRHDT, CDR2 FYEKMQ, per germline (reference sequence). The CDR3 spans 13 residues. Trimming removed 0 bases at V and 2 bases at J, with 4 bases between. CDR3 residues: CASSLGENYGYTF. Written as DNA, the CDR3 is TGTGCCAGCAGCTTAGGCGAGAACTATGGCTACACCTTC.

This chain joins TRBV15 and TRBJ2-7; 8 bases are shared with TRBD1. CDR1 LNHNV and CDR2 YYDKDF come from the germline V gene (reference sequence). J was trimmed by 2 bases and V by 5 bases; bases with no gene match: 8. The CDR3 has 15 amino acids. CDR3 sequence: CATSGAGTGAYEQYF. For the CDR3, the DNA is TGTGCCACCAGCGGAGCCGGGACAGGAGCCTACGAGCAGTACTTC.

This clone was found once. The V and J genes are TRBV5-4 and TRBJ2-1, with 8 bases aligning to TRBD2. The CDR3 is 17 residues long. Germline CDR1 reads SGHNT; CDR2 reads YYREEE (reference sequence). Trimming at V came to 4 bases and at J to 0 bases, leaving 9 bases not matched to a gene. In nucleotides, the CDR3 is TGTGCCAGCAGCGGGGACCGTCGGGGGGGCTCCTACAATGAGCAGTTCTTC. Residues: CASSGDRRGGSYNEQFF.

The rearrangement joins TRBV6-5 to TRBJ1-2; 12 positions match TRBD1. This CDR3 spans 16 amino acids. Trimming took 4 bases from V and 8 from J; bases not matched to a gene: 11. Germline V lookup: CDR1 MNHEY, CDR2 SVGAGI. CDR3 in amino acids: CASSSDSGQGARGYTF. The CDR3 DNA is TGTGCCAGCAGTTCAGATTCGGGACAGGGGGCGAGGGGCTACACCTTC.

The chain employs TRBV5-1 and TRBJ1-2; a weak D match, TRBD1 (5 bases). Trimming removed 4 bases from V and 5 bases from J, with 12 bases in between. This CDR3 has 13 residues. The germline gives CDR1 SGHRS, CDR2 YFSETQ. The CDR3 loop reads CASSPTESYGYTF. The CDR3 nucleotides are TGCGCCAGCAGCCCGACAGAATCTTATGGCTACACCTTC.

The chain employs TRBV3-1 (or the pseudogene TRBV3-2) and TRBJ2-5, with 7 nucleotides matching TRBD2. The CDR3 extends over 15 amino acids. Germline V lookup: CDR1 LGHDT, CDR2 YNNKEL (reference sequence). The ends lost 4 bases at V and 5 bases at J; junction bases unmatched: 10. CDR3 in DNA: TGTGCCAGCAGCCTACCTAGCGGAAGGGGCGAGACCCAGTACTTC. It yields the protein CASSLPSGRGETQYF.

The chain has TRBV6-1 and TRBJ1-2; D ambiguous. This CDR3 contains 13 residues. Trimming left V 0 bases short and J 7 bases short, with 9 bases between. CDR1 is MNHNS and CDR2 is SASEGT in the germline V gene. For the CDR3, the DNA is TGTGCCAGCAGTGAAGCCCACAGTGGTGGCTACACCTTC. It translates to CASSEAHSGGYTF.

This clone was counted a single time. This chain joins TRBV9 and TRBJ1-6; D is perhaps TRBD1 (6 bases). The V and J ends lost 3 bases and 9 bases respectively, with 13 bases between them. The length of the CDR3 is 14 residues. The germline V gene has CDR1 SGDLS and CDR2 YYNGEE. CDR3: CASSDQGRGSPLHF. Here the CDR3 DNA reads TGTGCCAGCAGCGACCAGGGGCGAGGTTCACCCCTCCACTTT.

The count of this clone is one. This chain joins TRBV14 and TRBJ1-1; D perhaps matches TRBD1 (6 bases). The ends were cut back, 4 bases at V and 7 bases at J, with 10 bases in the middle. The CDR3 contains 12 residues. Germline CDR1 and CDR2: SGHDN and FVKESK. CDR3 loop: CASSLDRREAFF. The DNA of the CDR3 is TGTGCCAGCAGCCTAGACAGGCGTGAAGCTTTCTTT.

The chain uses TRBV27 and TRBJ1-1; TRBD1 is a possible D gene (5 bases). Trimming cost V 3 bases and J 0 bases, with 17 bases left between them. The CDR3 runs to 17 residues. Germline V gives CDR1 MNHEY, CDR2 SMNVEV (reference sequence). CDR3 region: CASSFYRGADMNTEAFF. CDR3 in DNA: TGTGCCAGCAGTTTTTATAGGGGCGCTGATATGAACACTGAAGCTTTCTTT.

The chain has TRBV6-4 and TRBJ1-1; D uncertain. This CDR3 has 13 amino acids. Germline V lookup: CDR1 MRHNA, CDR2 SNTAGT. V was cut by 4 bases and J by 7 bases, with 13 bases left in between. CDR3: CASSVEGMSEAFF. The CDR3 DNA sequence: TGTGCCAGCAGTGTAGAGGGAATGAGTGAAGCTTTCTTT.

This clone was seen once. The V gene is TRBV27, the J gene TRBJ1-1, with a weak D call TRBD1 (5 bases). Germline CDR1 reads MNHEY; CDR2 reads SMNVEV (reference sequence). V shed 3 bases and J shed 3 bases, with 17 bases lying between them. The CDR3 is made up of 16 amino acids. The DNA of the CDR3 is TGTGCCAGCAGTTTTGGGTCCATCTGGGGGGACACTGAAGCTTTCTTT. Its protein is CASSFGSIWGDTEAFF.